This T cell receptor (beta chain) was sequenced in a study of shared clonotypes between healthy human individuals (dated by TCRdb to 2019 to 2021). For the study in its entirety: Three men and two women, aged 18 to 49 years, made up the cohort. For each donor, CD4 naive and CD4 memory were each run on three plates, CD8 naive on two plates, and CD8 memory on one plate. The study deeply sequenced blood TCR repertoires of about 5 healthy adults to estimate repertoire size and the extent of clonotype sharing between individuals. Libraries were prepared and TCR repertoires were sequenced by different laboratories using diverse techniques, in order to increase sequencing depth and limit assay-specific biases. Leukapheresis yielded between about 0.85 and 9.5 billion PBMCs per donor.

The paper as a whole reports these results and caveats: The small number of donors limited the genetic and exposure-history diversity represented. Only blood was sampled, and tissue TCR repertoires likely differ from those in blood. When four donors were compared, the shared fraction of clonotypes was about 5% for naive CD4, about 4% for naive CD8, 2.3% for memory CD4, and 0.35% to 0.4% for memory CD8. Based on pairwise subsampling, the degree of clonotype sharing among donors was expected to be affected by sequencing depth. Rarefaction of sorted-subset datasets indicated incomplete sequencing despite the large sequencing depth. Clonotypes shared by all four sorted-subset donors showed higher generation probabilities than non-shared clonotypes. Estimated clonotype richness was generally larger for naive than for memory subsets.

V is cut by 3 bases and J by 5 bases, and the space between the germline ends is 10 bases. Reading the germline V gene gives CDR1 MGHDK and CDR2 SYGVNS. The cysteine opens and the phenylalanine closes a CDR3 of 14 amino acids. Only the CDR3 DNA stays, 42 bases, in frame from base 1. Turning to this clone: The antigen this receptor binds is unknown. No much larger clone exists at a distance of one base, and base qualities are not known.

Using the deep immunoSEQ assay, multiplex PCR amplified TCR CDR3 regions from genomic DNA. Extracted genomic DNA from each cell subset was distributed evenly across all wells of several immunoSEQ 96-well plates, and each plate was treated as a replicate. For sorted subsets, approximately 210 ng of genomic DNA, equivalent to some 30,000 T cell genomes, went into each replicate PCR. Purified libraries were quantified with a Qubit 3.0 fluorometer, sized on a Bioanalyzer 2100, and re-quantified with the KAPA Library Quantification kit. Every immunoSEQ 96-well plate was sequenced on a dedicated single-read 150-cycle Illumina NextSeq 550 flow cell. The study's own analysis went as follows. Because the immunoSEQ output held only junctional sequences and lacked quality scores, the filtering could not match the filtering applied to full-length reads. Sequences were annotated with PyIR, a Python wrapper for IgBLAST v1.9, and V/J genes and CDR3 were assigned using IMGT germline references. Reads with weak V/J assignments (E-value above 1e-6), missing CDR3, stop codons, out-of-frame junctions, or ambiguous translated residues were removed. V3J clonotypes were defined as sequences sharing the same inferred V gene, J gene, and CDR3 amino acid sequence. To compute the percentage overlap between repertoires, the number of shared unique clonotypes was divided by the size of the smaller repertoire. RTK rarefaction, the Chao1 estimator, and Recon v2.1 estimates of unobserved clonotypes were used to assess repertoire richness. Generation probabilities for all TCRbeta clonotypes obtained by the gDNA method from several donors were computed using OLGA. Here the immuneACCESS table is served through TCRdb, limited to in-frame sequences with V and J called. Missing clones are a known gap in these copies; in checked studies unresolved V genes cover under half, and the rest lacks a known reason. V and J calls and clone size are those listed in that table; D and trimming were worked out from the DNA. The sample profile shows hundreds of thousands of clones; around 74% of them were found once. The top ten clones comprise approximately 1.8% of the sample.

The donors were healthy, HIV-negative adults with no recently reported acute infections or vaccinations. Every donor was a Caucasian adult living in Nashville, Tennessee, USA. CD4+ T cells were enriched by magnetic negative selection; naive cells were then positively selected on CD45RA, and the negative fraction formed the memory subset. Blood was obtained by leukapheresis, after which PBMCs were separated by Ficoll-Histopaque density gradient centrifugation and cryopreserved in liquid nitrogen vapor phase. Analytical flow cytometry was used to check the purity and quantity of every magnetically sorted T cell population. Genomic DNA was isolated from every sorted fraction and measured by UV absorbance on a Nanodrop 2000c.

The receptor was derived from a woman between 25 and 40 years old in good health. Sequenced: memory CD4+ T cells sorted from blood. This specimen's cell subset or site label, per the study, means: CD45RA-negative fraction. The V and J genes are TRBV25-1 and TRBJ2-2, with no D gene named confidently. CDR3 reads: CASSDLARTGELFF. The nucleotide sequence is given as TGTGCCAGCAGTGATCTCGCCCGGACCGGGGAGCTGTTTTTT.